A selection of T cell receptor beta chains follows, all from one sample in a study of T cell responses to AZD1222 COVID-19 vaccine. Sequencing used immunoSEQ multiplex PCR; TCRdb keeps in-frame clones, though not all of them. The sample has 95,000 to 100,000 clones; around 85% are singletons. The sequences come from peripheral blood, collected 28 days after the second AZD1222 dose. Receptors were obtained from an adult who received the AZD1222 COVID-19 vaccine. The CDR3 runs from the conserved cysteine through the conserved F or W. Fields, in order: CDR3 protein, CDR3 length, J gene, D gene, V gene. The D gene is left open where the match is weak.

cdr3_aa: CAITRVVNTEAFF; cdr3_length: 13; j_call: TRBJ1-1; d_call: -; v_call: TRBV10-3
cdr3_aa: CASSVDREGTGELFF; cdr3_length: 15; j_call: TRBJ2-2; d_call: -; v_call: TRBV9
cdr3_aa: CATGGRNTGELFF; cdr3_length: 13; j_call: TRBJ2-2; d_call: -; v_call: TRBV15
cdr3_aa: CASSLVSPHTDTQYF; cdr3_length: 15; j_call: TRBJ2-3; d_call: -; v_call: TRBV5-1
cdr3_aa: CASSVGLDSGYNEQFF; cdr3_length: 16; j_call: TRBJ2-1; d_call: -; v_call: TRBV9
cdr3_aa: CASSLDVGDGTQYF; cdr3_length: 14; j_call: TRBJ2-5; d_call: -; v_call: TRBV11-3
cdr3_aa: CASRATGTGVFAEQFF; cdr3_length: 16; j_call: TRBJ2-1; d_call: TRBD1; v_call: TRBV19
cdr3_aa: CASSRNGYPYEQYF; cdr3_length: 14; j_call: TRBJ2-7; d_call: -; v_call: TRBV3-1/TRBV3-2
cdr3_aa: CASSLSGSLGYTF; cdr3_length: 13; j_call: TRBJ1-2; d_call: -; v_call: TRBV27
cdr3_aa: CASSFYGDRGSGYGYTF; cdr3_length: 17; j_call: TRBJ1-2; d_call: TRBD1; v_call: TRBV27